This TCR beta chain was recorded in a study of T cell changes during pregnancy in multiple sclerosis. The table came from immunoSEQ multiplex PCR; TCRdb's copy has only in-frame clones and leaves some out. The sample records tens of thousands of clones, roughly 93% being singletons. This CDR3 has 16 amino acids. The trim removed 1 base at V and 0 bases at J, leaving 5 bases unmatched. Per the germline V gene, CDR1 is SGHRS and CDR2 is YFSETQ. The source was peripheral blood, collected in the third trimester of pregnancy. The rearrangement joins TRBV5-1 to TRBJ1-1, with 8 bases that match TRBD1. This clonotype was obtained from a female donor with multiple sclerosis, enrolled in a pregnancy study. The CDR3 DNA sequence: TGCGCCAGCAGCTTGACGACAGGGGTAATGAACACTGAAGCTTTCTTT. It codes for CASSLTTGVMNTEAFF.